This TCR beta chain derives from a study of Ad26.COV2.S vaccination and SARS-CoV-2 variants. Broader study findings: Placebo recipients had lower spike-specific TCR breadth than vaccine recipients.

The V and J ends lost 9 bases and 0 bases respectively, with 12 bases between them. This CDR3 contains 13 residues. In germline, CDR1 is SGHTA, CDR2 FQGNSA. Concerning this clone itself: Antigen specificity is unknown.

Method: immunoSEQ multiplex PCR; TCRdb's copy keeps in-frame clones and lacks some. The top ten hold around 1.5% of the sample, which has about 680,000 clones, approximately 88% seen once. Treatment given: some 19 received Ad26.COV2.S at low or high dose, single or two shots; 5 received placebo; per-sample allocation not given. Specimens were obtained on day 63 following the first vaccine or placebo injection. Specimen: peripheral blood, collected in a trial of Ad26.COV2.S vaccine versus placebo. This sequence originates from a person between 18 and 65 years old who received the Ad26.COV2.S COVID-19 vaccine or a placebo. The V gene is TRBV7-2, the J gene TRBJ2-7; no reliable D call. The CDR3 DNA sequence: TGTGCCAGTGGAGACCGGACCTCCTACGAGCAGTACTTC. Encoded protein: CASGDRTSYEQYF.